The clone carrying this T cell receptor (beta chain) has more than one count but fewer than ten. TCRdb fed the 5' RACE reads into MiXCR, producing one record per CDR3 protein. The data hold thousands of distinct CDR3 sequences, with over 55% observed a single time. The germline V gene has CDR1 KGHSH and CDR2 LQKENI. V lost 2 bases and J 4 bases, leaving 8 bases between the germline ends. The CDR3 runs to 13 residues. The clonotype originates from a female donor with breast cancer. The chain couples TRBV18 to TRBJ1-1; D gene unclear. Sample: tumor-infiltrating memory CD4+ T cells sorted from the breast tumor. The sample's subset: memory CD4+ T cells, CD4+CD45RO+CD25-. The DNA for the CDR3 is TGTGCCAGCTCACCAGGCGTGGTCACTGAAGCTTTCTTT. Translation gives CASSPGVVTEAFF.